This T cell receptor beta chain was profiled in a study of cytomegalovirus exposure and HLA in healthy donors. Study-level points and caveats: Later analysis showed TCR association rates varying by HLA locus, highest for DRB1 and lowest for HLA-C. Sequences of the TCR beta chain were said to predict the HLA-A and HLA-B alleles of most subjects accurately. In an earlier analysis, productive rearrangement rates for most beta V segments clustered near 90% or 30%.

With 1 base removed from V and 8 bases from J, the gap between germline ends came to 8 bases. Germline-derived CDR1 and CDR2 are GTSNPN and SVGIG (reference sequence). CDR3 length: 11 residues. Turning to this clone: Antigen unknown.

Use of 60 Vbeta and 13 Jbeta primers characterized the PCR. Authors' methods: Tens of millions of unique TCR beta chains, 9 million to 14 million shared, were counted in a later analysis. The repertoire was sequenced with immunoSEQ multiplex PCR; TCRdb's copy has only in-frame clones and lacks some. D and trimming were read from the DNA, whereas the V and J calls and clone size are those reported in that table. This repertoire includes around 80,000 clones. The chain employs TRBV30 and TRBJ1-2; D gene ambiguous. Sequenced sample: PBMCs. This TCR was sampled from a man in his forties or fifties in good health and CMV-seronegative. CDR3 residues: CAWSENGGYTF. The DNA of the CDR3 is TGTGCCTGGAGTGAGAACGGGGGCTACACCTTC.